Shown below are 27 T cell receptor beta chains from a single sample sequenced in a study of blood T cell repertoires in COVID-19. The data were produced by immunoSEQ multiplex PCR, yet TCRdb's version contains in-frame clones alone and is incomplete. The data show about 200,000 clones, roughly 80% seen once. The sequencing sample was made of peripheral blood. The receptors here all came from a woman in her 70s with acute or convalescent COVID-19.

In this sample, this clone turned up a few times. This chain joins TRBV25-1 and TRBJ1-1; D is undetermined. V dropped 2 bases and J dropped 3 bases, with 7 bases sitting between them. This CDR3 contains 13 residues. Germline loops: CDR1 MGHDK, CDR2 SYGVNS. DNA of the CDR3: TGTGCCAGCAGTGAACCAGGATACACTGAAGCTTTCTTT. Its translation: CASSEPGYTEAFF. The full variable domain, with the rest looked up from reference TRBV25-1 and TRBJ1-1, is EADIYQTPRYLVIGTGKKITLECSQTMGHDKMYWYQQDPGMELHLIHYSYGVNSTEKGDLSSESTVSRIRTEHFPLTLESARPSHTSQYLCASSEPGYTEAFFGQGTRLTVV.

The rearrangement joins TRBV3-1 (or the pseudogene TRBV3-2) to TRBJ1-1; D possibly corresponds to TRBD1 (5 bases). CDR3 length: 16 amino acids. Trimming stripped 4 bases from V and 7 bases from J, with 22 bases between. Germline CDR1 is LGHDT and CDR2 is YNNKEL (reference sequence). The CDR3 loop reads CASSPGNLRKGIEAFF. The CDR3 DNA reads as TGTGCCAGCAGCCCAGGAAACTTAAGAAAGGGGATTGAAGCTTTCTTT.

This chain connects TRBV12-3 or TRBV12-4 to TRBJ2-7; possibly TRBD1 for D (6 bases). The length of the CDR3 is 13 residues. Deletions cut 7 bases from V and 3 bases from J, with 13 bases between. CDR3 sequence (DNA): TGTGCCAGCACTAGGGACACCATCTACGAGCAGTACTTC. It codes for CASTRDTIYEQYF.

The genes are TRBV24-1 and TRBJ2-1; D not resolved. The ends were cut back, 7 bases at V and 5 bases at J, with 14 bases in the middle. The CDR3 sequence is 14 residues long. The germline CDR1 and CDR2 sequences are KGHDR and SFDVKD. The CDR3 coding sequence is TGTGCCACCAGCCATGGGTGGAGTCACAATGAGCAGTTCTTC. It codes for CATSHGWSHNEQFF.

The V call is TRBV23-1, the J call TRBJ2-1; 10 bases line up with TRBD2. TRBV23-1 is flagged as an ORF with uncertain function. Unmatched junction bases numbered 10, after V lost 2 bases and J lost 0 bases. This CDR3 contains 19 residues. This CDR3 is CASSQPTDSGRPSYNEQFF. The CDR3, as DNA: TGCGCCAGCAGTCAACCAACGGATAGCGGGAGGCCCTCCTACAATGAGCAGTTCTTC.

J is TRBJ2-2 and V is TRBV14; D not resolved. This CDR3 spans 13 amino acids. Germline loops: CDR1 SGHDN, CDR2 FVKESK. Between the trimmed V and J ends, which lost 3 bases and 7 bases, there was a span of 9 bases. As DNA, the CDR3 is TGTGCCAGCAGCCAGCCTGACATCGGGGAGCTGTTTTTT. It codes for CASSQPDIGELFF.

The chain carries TRBV25-1 and TRBJ1-5, with D possibly matching TRBD1 (6 bases). Germline-derived CDR1 and CDR2 are MGHDK and SYGVNS. This CDR3 spans 13 amino acids. The V end was cut by 2 bases, the J end by 7 bases, with 9 bases between. The CDR3 nucleotides are TGTGCCAGCAGTGAAGAGGGGGTGCAGCCCCAGCATTTT. It is translated as CASSEEGVQPQHF.

The CDR3 spells CAWSDLRVDTGELFF. CDR3 nucleotides: TGTGCCTGGAGTGACCTCAGGGTGGACACCGGGGAGCTGTTTTTT. The J gene is TRBJ2-2, the V gene TRBV30, with TRBD1 as a possible D gene (5 bases). V lost 1 base, J lost 3 bases, and 12 bases lay in between. CDR1 GTSNPN and CDR2 SVGIG come from the germline V gene (reference sequence). This CDR3 comprises 15 residues.

This chain joins TRBV28 and TRBJ2-2; TRBD2 agrees at 7 bases. V dropped 4 bases and J dropped 9; count of bases not matched to a gene: 11. The CDR3 has 15 amino acids. The V gene's germline CDR1 is MDHEN and CDR2 SYDVKM. CDR3 in amino acids: CASSSTSLARRELFF. The CDR3 DNA sequence: TGTGCCAGCAGTTCGACTAGCCTGGCGCGCAGGGAGCTGTTTTTT.

V and J are TRBV7-9 and TRBJ2-7; TRBD2 aligns across 13 bases. The V segment lost 5 bases and the J segment 3 bases; nucleotides outside the gene matches: 1. This CDR3 comprises 14 residues. Germline V gene data show CDR1 as SEHNR and CDR2 as FQNEAQ (reference sequence). The CDR3 bases are TGTGCCAGCAGCCGGACTAGCGGGAGCTACGAGCAGTACTTC. It translates to CASSRTSGSYEQYF.

The rearrangement uses TRBV5-1 and TRBJ2-6, with D possibly being TRBD1 (5 bases). This CDR3 spans 15 amino acids. Germline CDR1 SGHRS, CDR2 YFSETQ. V was shortened by 4 bases and J by 0 bases, with 8 bases between the two germline ends. CDR3: CASSQGGSGANVLTF. The CDR3 DNA follows: TGCGCCAGCAGCCAGGGTGGCTCTGGGGCCAACGTCCTGACTTTC.

The chain uses TRBV7-9 and TRBJ2-6; D not certain. The V end was cut by 2 bases, the J end by 1 base, with 15 bases between. This CDR3 is 18 amino acids long. Germline CDR1 SEHNR, CDR2 FQNEAQ (reference sequence). CDR3 sequence reads: CASSLRENWYSGANVLTF. CDR3 in DNA: TGTGCCAGCAGCTTAAGAGAGAACTGGTATTCTGGGGCCAACGTCCTGACTTTC. Variable domain in full (rest from reference TRBV7-9 and TRBJ2-6): DTGVSQNPRHKITKRGQNVTFRCDPISEHNRLYWYRQTLGQGPEFLTYFQNEAQLEKSRLLSDRFSAERPKGSFSTLEIQRTEQGDSAMYLCASSLRENWYSGANVLTFGAGSRLTVL.

V gene TRBV24-1 combines with J gene TRBJ2-5; TRBD2 matches at 7 bases. CDR1 is KGHDR, CDR2 SFDVKD, per germline. V was pared by 6 bases and J by 4 bases, with 10 bases of the junction left unmatched. The CDR3 sequence is 15 residues long. The CDR3 DNA reads as TGTGCCACCAGTCCCGCCCAGCGGGGTGGAGAGACCCAGTACTTC. Translation: CATSPAQRGGETQYF.

This chain joins TRBV4-1 and TRBJ1-5; D is ambiguous. Germline loops: CDR1 MGHRA, CDR2 YSYEKL. V lost 0 bases and J 5 bases, leaving 5 bases between the germline ends. The CDR3 runs to 13 residues. In DNA form, the CDR3 reads TGCGCCAGCAGCCAAGAGAGTCATCAGCCCCAGCATTTT. It specifies CASSQESHQPQHF.

This chain uses TRBV7-9 with TRBJ2-3; D is unclear. Germline CDR1 reads SEHNR; CDR2 reads FQNEAQ (reference sequence). CDR3 length: 13 amino acids. V was trimmed by 4 bases and J by 6 bases, leaving 11 bases between them. In DNA form, the CDR3 reads TGTGCCAGCAGCTCACCGGCCGGGGATACGCAGTATTTT. Residues: CASSSPAGDTQYF. The full variable domain, rest sourced from reference TRBV7-9 and TRBJ2-3, is DTGVSQNPRHKITKRGQNVTFRCDPISEHNRLYWYRQTLGQGPEFLTYFQNEAQLEKSRLLSDRFSAERPKGSFSTLEIQRTEQGDSAMYLCASSSPAGDTQYFGPGTRLTVL.

The gene calls are TRBV28 and TRBJ2-7, with TRBD1 matching 7 bases. Losses at the gene ends were 3 bases for V and 6 bases for J; bases not matched to a gene: 14. The CDR3 contains 16 residues. Germline CDR1 MDHEN, CDR2 SYDVKM. For the CDR3, the DNA is TGTGCCAGCAGTTTCGCCCCGAGTTGGGACAGCCCCGAGCAGTACTTC. It encodes CASSFAPSWDSPEQYF.

The chain joins TRBV9 to TRBJ2-5, with TRBD1 matching over 7 bases. J was trimmed by 7 bases and V by 4 bases; bases with no gene match: 13. Germline V lookup: CDR1 SGDLS, CDR2 YYNGEE. There are 15 residues in the CDR3. As DNA, the CDR3 is TGTGCCAGCAGCATTACGTCCGGGACAGTGGGGACCCAGTACTTC. Protein: CASSITSGTVGTQYF.

CDR3: CASSEGLGRTGDDEQYF. CDR3 nucleotide sequence: TGTGCCAGCAGTGAAGGGTTAGGAAGGACAGGGGACGACGAGCAGTACTTC. The chain is built from TRBV6-1 and TRBJ2-7; 9 nucleotides match TRBD1. This CDR3 comprises 17 residues. Germline CDR1 is MNHNS and CDR2 is SASEGT. The V gene end was trimmed by 1 base and the J gene end by 5 bases; junction bases not matched to a gene: 12.

V is TRBV14 and J is TRBJ1-1, with 8 bases identical to TRBD1. This CDR3 comprises 15 residues. CDR1 is SGHDN, CDR2 FVKESK, per germline. The trim removed 4 bases at V and 0 bases at J, leaving 4 bases unmatched. The chain's CDR3 is CASSRTGIMNTEAFF. DNA for the CDR3: TGTGCCAGCAGCCGGACAGGGATAATGAACACTGAAGCTTTCTTT. Full variable domain (missing parts from reference TRBV14 and TRBJ1-1): EAGVTQFPSHSVIEKGQTVTLRCDPISGHDNLYWYRRVMGKEIKFLLHFVKESKQDESGMPNNRFLAERTGGTYSTLKVQPAELEDSGVYFCASSRTGIMNTEAFFGQGTRLTVV.

This CDR3 is CASSELAGEETQYF. In DNA, the CDR3 is TGTGCCAGCAGCGAACTAGCGGGAGAAGAGACCCAGTACTTC. The chain links TRBV7-2 to TRBJ2-5; 11 positions match TRBD2. Germline V CDR1 and CDR2: SGHTA, FQGNSA. V lost 5 bases and J lost 3; bases outside the gene matches: 2. The CDR3 covers 14 residues.

This clone was counted between two and nine times. The chain employs TRBV6-6 and TRBJ1-6, with 9 bases fitting TRBD1. With V trimmed by 7 bases and J by 10 bases, 8 bases remained unmatched. The CDR3 contains 14 residues. The germline gives CDR1 MNHNY, CDR2 SVGAGI (reference sequence). The CDR3: CASTPGQGQSPLHF. In nucleotides, the CDR3 is TGTGCCAGCACCCCGGGACAGGGTCAATCACCCCTCCACTTT.

The chain employs TRBV28 and TRBJ1-3, with a tentative D call TRBD1 (5 bases). V lost 5 bases, J lost 7 bases, and 15 bases lay in between. Germline V CDR1 and CDR2: MDHEN, SYDVKM. The CDR3 has 14 residues. DNA of the CDR3: TGTGCCAGCAGTCGCCGACAGAAGGAGAACACCATATATTTT. Translation: CASSRRQKENTIYF.

The chain has TRBV5-1 and TRBJ2-1, with TRBD1 matching 10 bases. Trimming at V came to 2 bases and at J to 4 bases, leaving 3 bases not matched to a gene. The CDR3 extends over 15 amino acids. Germline CDR1 is SGHRS and CDR2 is YFSETQ. The CDR3 loop is CASSFRDRGYNEQFF. In nucleotides, the CDR3 is TGCGCCAGCAGCTTCCGGGACAGGGGTTACAATGAGCAGTTCTTC.

The gene calls are TRBV28 and TRBJ2-1; 8 bases are a match to TRBD2. Germline-derived CDR1 and CDR2 are MDHEN and SYDVKM. CDR3 length: 18 amino acids. The V segment lost 2 bases and the J segment 8 bases; nucleotides outside the gene matches: 17. The CDR3 protein is CASSLGDDREGQSDEQFF. The CDR3 bases are TGTGCCAGCAGTTTAGGGGACGACCGGGAGGGCCAGAGTGATGAGCAGTTCTTC.

The chain links TRBV3-1 (or the pseudogene TRBV3-2) to TRBJ1-2, with TRBD1 as a possible D gene (5 bases). Per the germline V gene, CDR1 is LGHDT and CDR2 is YNNKEL (reference sequence). This CDR3 has 15 amino acids. V was pared by 4 bases and J by 1 base, with 13 bases between. The CDR3 is CASSPRAFSNYGYTF. CDR3 DNA sequence: TGTGCCAGCAGCCCCAGGGCCTTCAGTAACTATGGCTACACCTTC.

The gene calls are TRBV28 and TRBJ1-4; D gene uncertain. This CDR3 region has 16 residues. Trimming shortened V by 6 bases and J by 3 bases, and 17 bases separated the two germline ends. The germline V gene has CDR1 MDHEN and CDR2 SYDVKM. CDR3 DNA: TGTGCCAGCAGGAGCAGTAGGCTGGCGGCTAATGAAAAACTGTTTTTT. Translating gives CASRSSRLAANEKLFF.

This clone has just one count. The chain combines TRBV28 with TRBJ2-5; TRBD1 agrees at 7 bases. The CDR3 covers 15 residues. Germline CDR1 and CDR2: MDHEN and SYDVKM. The junction had 6 bases not matched to a gene; V was cut back by 5 bases and J by 0 bases. CDR3 region: CASSPPGQYQETQYF. The CDR3 DNA reads as TGTGCCAGCAGTCCGCCGGGACAGTACCAAGAGACCCAGTACTTC.